The TCR beta chain under discussion was sequenced for a study of regulatory T cells in long-lasting Graves disease. Study as a whole: The term persistent Graves' disease signified upward of 5 years on antithyroid drugs with positive TSH receptor antibodies.

The TCR beta library used iRepertoire HTBI primers with Arm-PCR amplification of CDR3. The authors' processing: Identification yielded around 68 TRBV and 14 TRBJ segments across samples. TCRdb independently ran MiXCR on the multiplex PCR reads; one entry per CDR3 protein. It is TCRdb's table, rather than the study itself, that gives the V and J calls and clone size. The sample contains hundreds of thousands of distinct CDR3 sequences, less than 25% of which appear only once. The time point: persistent/refractory GD, antithyroid drugs over 5 years with positive TRAb. TCR sequences were obtained from RNA taken from PBMCs. This clonotype was observed a few times. Antigen specificity is unknown. A read error may explain this, as a much larger clone is one base away. It is likely a read error, because the conserved phenylalanine at the end of the CDR3 is missing. The CDR3 covers 16 residues. Germline loops: CDR1 MDHEN, CDR2 SYDVKM. V lost 3 bases, J lost 4 bases, and 18 bases lay in between.

Overall study findings and caveats: Patients with persistent Graves' had lower TCR diversity than newly diagnosed patients. Preferential use of TRBV28, TRBJ1-2 and TRBJ2-5 was seen in persistent disease.

This chain joins TRBV28 and TRBJ2-5; weak D call: TRBD1 (6 bases). Sequenced here: peripheral blood mononuclear cells (PBMCs), sampled when the disease was refractory, from a patient treated with antithyroid drugs. The TCR originated in a female donor with Graves disease. The CDR3 nucleotides read TGTGCCAGCAGTTTGTTATCAGGGGCAAGGGGAGAGACCCAGTACTCC. Protein: CASSLLSGARGETQYS.